The subject of this entry is one TCR beta chain. Its antigen is undetermined. The time point was: week 11, during vaccination. A single vaccine dose contained 300 ug of mutant IDH1 20-mer peptide, and topical imiquimod was used with it. The entry originates in a study of a mutant IDH1 vaccine in newly diagnosed glioma. As for the study in general: Eight vaccine doses were administered to patients at weeks 1, 3, 5, 7, 11, 15, 19 and 23. Patients got radiotherapy, temozolomide, or both beforehand, and most got both. Study-wide findings and caveats: Whatever changes occurred in top peripheral T cell clonotypes seemed unrelated to pseudoprogression.

Germline V gives CDR1 GTSNPN, CDR2 SVGIG (reference sequence). The CDR3 length is 13 residues. The V end lost 3 bases, the J end lost 4 bases, and 12 bases lay between the germline ends. Method: immunoSEQ multiplex PCR; TCRdb's copy keeps in-frame clones and lacks some. The sample records fewer than 75,000 clones, roughly 80% being singletons. The J gene is TRBJ1-2, the V gene TRBV30; possible D gene TRBD1, 5 bases. The receptor was isolated from a woman between 45 and 65 years old with glioma. Sequencing was performed on PBMCs, taken from a glioma patient whose treatment included an IDH1 peptide vaccine. CDR3 DNA: TGTGCCTGGAGGTTTATAGACAGCTATGGCTACACCTTC. Translated: CAWRFIDSYGYTF.